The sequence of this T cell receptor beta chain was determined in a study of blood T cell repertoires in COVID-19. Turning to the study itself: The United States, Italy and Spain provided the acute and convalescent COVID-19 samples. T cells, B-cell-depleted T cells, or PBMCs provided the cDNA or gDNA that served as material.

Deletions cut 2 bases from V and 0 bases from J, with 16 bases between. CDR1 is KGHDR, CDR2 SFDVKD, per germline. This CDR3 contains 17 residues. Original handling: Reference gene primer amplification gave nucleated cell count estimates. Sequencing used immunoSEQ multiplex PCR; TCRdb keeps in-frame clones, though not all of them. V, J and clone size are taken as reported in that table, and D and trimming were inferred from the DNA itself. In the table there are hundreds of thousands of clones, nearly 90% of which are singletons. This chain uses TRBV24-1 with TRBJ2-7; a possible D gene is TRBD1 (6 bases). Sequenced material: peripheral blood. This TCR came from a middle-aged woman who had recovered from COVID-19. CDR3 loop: CATSDSQGGKSSYEQYF. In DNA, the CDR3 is TGTGCCACCAGTGATTCACAAGGGGGAAAAAGCTCCTACGAGCAGTACTTC.